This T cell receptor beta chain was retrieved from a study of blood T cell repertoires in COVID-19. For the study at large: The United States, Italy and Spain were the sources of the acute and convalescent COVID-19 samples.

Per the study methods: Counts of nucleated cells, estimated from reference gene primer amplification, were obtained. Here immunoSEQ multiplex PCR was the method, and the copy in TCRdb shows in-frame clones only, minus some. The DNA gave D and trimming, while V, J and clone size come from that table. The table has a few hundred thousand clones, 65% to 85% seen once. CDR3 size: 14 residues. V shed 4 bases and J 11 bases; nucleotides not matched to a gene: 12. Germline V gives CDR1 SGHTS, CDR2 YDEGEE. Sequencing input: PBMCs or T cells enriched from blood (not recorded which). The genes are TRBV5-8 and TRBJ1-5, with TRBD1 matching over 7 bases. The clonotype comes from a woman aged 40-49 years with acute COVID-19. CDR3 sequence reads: CASSAGQMRGAQHF. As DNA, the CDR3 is TGTGCCAGCAGCGCGGGACAGATGAGAGGGGCCCAGCATTTT.